These 23 T cell receptor beta chains share one sample of origin, sequenced in a study of T cells in Graves' hyperthyroidism and ophthalmopathy (dated by TCRdb to the late 2010s). Libraries were built with multiplex PCR. The run used an Illumina HiSeq 2000. The TCR beta CDR3 regions were amplified from the RNA transcripts. The first round of RT-PCR for the TCR CDR3 was performed with the HTBI primer set and the Qiagen OneStep RT-PCR kit. Through fastp at Q25 and MiXCR, TCRdb rebuilt clones from the public reads, retaining in-frame beta chains. Each entry merges the rows of one CDR3 protein and shows their most common DNA and genes. The sample profile shows fewer than 450,000 distinct CDR3 sequences; less than 20% of them were found once. 40% of the sample belongs to the ten largest clones. Sequenced sample: blood. The origin of the receptors is a man aged 18 to 35 with Graves' ophthalmopathy.

On this clonotype: The conserved phenylalanine or tryptophan normally closing the CDR3 is absent here, so this likely arose from a read error. It is unclear where the CDR3 begins or ends on the DNA, so no DNA is shown, and the CDR3 is as TCRdb lists it. The V call is TRBV7-8, the J call TRBJ2-7; no check of the table's D call, TRBD1, against the DNA was made. In germline, CDR1 is SGHVS, CDR2 FQNEAQ. The CDR3 comprises 9 residues, both ends counted. CDR3 sequence: CASSLARAG.

This clonotype was seen many times. The chain links TRBV11-1 to TRBJ1-1; no firm D call. Germline V gene sequence: CDR1 SGHAT, CDR2 FQDESV (reference sequence). This CDR3 is built from 16 residues. V lost 3 bases, J lost 5 bases, and 19 bases lay in between. For the CDR3, the DNA is TGTGCCAGCAGCTTCAACGCCGGGATAATAAGGACTGAAGCTTTCTTT. Translation gives CASSFNAGIIRTEAFF.

This clonotype was seen more than once but under ten times. The V call is TRBV15, the J call TRBJ2-5; 7 bases align to TRBD1. The CDR3 consists of 15 residues. The V segment lost 5 bases and the J segment 2 bases; nucleotides outside the gene matches: 8. Germline V gene data show CDR1 as LNHNV and CDR2 as YYDKDF (reference sequence). This CDR3 reads CATSSEPGQQETQYF. The CDR3 nucleotides read TGTGCCACCAGCTCAGAACCGGGACAGCAAGAGACCCAGTACTTC.

Only a few counts were recorded for this clonotype. The chain carries TRBV4-1 and TRBJ2-3, with D perhaps being TRBD1 or TRBD2 (6 bases each). The CDR3 spans 15 residues. The V gene's germline CDR1 is MGHRA and CDR2 YSYEKL. V was trimmed by 4 bases and J by 4 bases, leaving 15 bases between them. The CDR3 loop reads CASSPGPGGPDTQYF. The CDR3, as DNA: TGCGCCAGCAGCCCCGGACCCGGGGGCCCAGATACGCAGTATTTT.

Only a few counts were recorded for this clonotype. The V and J genes are TRBV6-1 and TRBJ1-2; TRBD1 agrees at 10 bases. The CDR3 has 14 residues. V gave up 6 bases and J gave up 6 bases; unmatched junction bases: 7. CDR1 is MNHNS and CDR2 is SASEGT in the germline V gene. Here the CDR3 DNA reads TGTGCCAGCAGGATGACAGGGGGCGCAAATGGCTACACCTTC. As protein: CASRMTGGANGYTF.

J is TRBJ2-7 and V is TRBV14; D gene uncertain. V was cut by 4 bases and J by 4 bases, with 14 bases left in between. Germline V lookup: CDR1 SGHDN, CDR2 FVKESK. The CDR3 has 14 amino acids. For the CDR3, the DNA is TGTGCCAGCAGCCTGTACACGATAGGGTACGAGCAGTACTTC. Protein: CASSLYTIGYEQYF.

The chain links TRBV4-2 to TRBJ2-2; D is uncertain. This CDR3 has 16 residues. The germline V gene encodes CDR1 LGHNA and CDR2 YNFKEQ. The V gene lost 1 base and the J gene lost 0 bases, with 9 bases spanning the gap. The CDR3 spells CASSQGVYANTGELFF. In DNA form, the CDR3 reads TGTGCCAGCAGCCAAGGGGTCTACGCGAACACCGGGGAGCTGTTTTTT.

This clonotype was observed a handful of times. The rearrangement uses TRBV24-1 and TRBJ2-3; 8 nucleotides agree with TRBD1. J lost 4 bases, V lost 5 bases, and 4 bases had no gene match. The CDR3 has 14 amino acids. Germline V CDR1 and CDR2: KGHDR, SFDVKD. The CDR3 sequence: CATSGQGSADTQYF. DNA of the CDR3: TGTGCCACCAGTGGACAGGGGTCCGCAGATACGCAGTATTTT.

This clonotype was observed at least ten times. V is TRBV20-1 and J is TRBJ1-6; D unresolved. This CDR3 has 14 residues. V was cut by 3 bases and J by 5 bases, with 11 bases left in between. Per the germline V gene, CDR1 is DFQATT and CDR2 is SNEGSKA (reference sequence). The CDR3 is CSARDGRNNSPLHF. CDR3 in DNA: TGCAGTGCTAGGGACGGTCGGAATAATTCACCCCTCCACTTT.

This clonotype was detected many times. The chain recombines TRBV16 with TRBJ1-2; D not resolved. The germline V gene encodes CDR1 KGHSY and CDR2 FQNENV. Trimming cost V 2 bases and J 6 bases, with 7 bases left between them. The CDR3 is made up of 12 amino acids. In DNA form, the CDR3 reads TGTGCCAGCAGCCAACAAAGTCATGGCTACACCTTC. As protein: CASSQQSHGYTF.

At least ten counts were recorded for this clonotype. V usage is TRBV5-5 and J usage is TRBJ1-1; 8 bases map to TRBD1. V trimming: 6 bases; J trimming: 10 bases; junction bases outside the gene matches: 11. Per germline, CDR1 SGHKS and CDR2 YYEKEE (reference sequence). The CDR3 sequence is 13 residues long. CDR3 in amino acids: CASIQRARGPAFF. Written as DNA, the CDR3 is TGTGCCAGCATCCAACGAGCCAGGGGGCCAGCTTTCTTT.

This chain connects TRBV6-2 or TRBV6-3 to TRBJ2-1; D is possibly TRBD2 (5 bases). The V end lost 0 bases, the J end lost 9 bases, and 9 bases lay between the germline ends. This CDR3 has 13 residues. Germline V gene sequence: CDR1 MNHEY, CDR2 SVGEGT. The CDR3 region has the DNA TGTGCCAGCAGTTACTCCCGGGGAAGTGAGCAGTTCTTC. Residues: CASSYSRGSEQFF.

This rearrangement joins TRBV14 to TRBJ1-6, with D perhaps TRBD1 (5 bases). V gave up 5 bases and J gave up 3 bases, with 11 bases separating them. The germline CDR1 and CDR2 sequences are SGHDN and FVKESK. The CDR3 is made up of 15 amino acids. Here the CDR3 reads CASSYTGFYNSPLHF. In DNA form, the CDR3 reads TGTGCCAGCAGCTATACAGGTTTCTATAATTCACCCCTCCACTTT.

This clonotype has at least ten counts. The chain couples TRBV11-2 to TRBJ1-4; D is perhaps TRBD1 (5 bases). The CDR3 spans 16 residues. The ends were cut back, 5 bases at V and 2 bases at J, with 15 bases in the middle. The germline V gene encodes CDR1 SGHAT and CDR2 FQNNGV. CDR3 DNA: TGTGCCAGCAGCCCCTCAGGGTGGCGGACTAATGAAAAACTGTTTTTT. Residues: CASSPSGWRTNEKLFF. The variable domain in full, with the rest retrieved from reference TRBV11-2 and TRBJ1-4, is EAGVAQSPRYKIIEKRQSVAFWCNPISGHATLYWYQQILGQGPKLLIQFQNNGVVDDSQLPKDRFSAERLKGVDSTLKIQPAKLEDSAVYLCASSPSGWRTNEKLFFGSGTQLSVL.

Ten or more counts support this clonotype. The chain combines TRBV3-1 with TRBJ2-7, with 7 bases identical to TRBD2. Germline V gene sequence: CDR1 LGHDT, CDR2 YNNKEL (reference sequence). The CDR3 is 14 residues long. Trimming cost V 4 bases and J 2 bases; bases outside gene matches: 5. DNA of the CDR3: TGTGCCAGCAGCCCGCGGGGGAGCCCCTACGAGCAGTACTTC. Protein product: CASSPRGSPYEQYF.

This clonotype was recorded at least ten times. V and J are TRBV7-2 and TRBJ1-1; D gene unclear. The germline V gene encodes CDR1 SGHTA and CDR2 FQGNSA. The CDR3 is made up of 12 amino acids. V was clipped by 5 bases and J by 8 bases, with 12 bases between them. The chain's CDR3 is CASSPSWHEAFF. CDR3 bases: TGTGCCAGCAGCCCAAGTTGGCACGAAGCTTTCTTT.

This chain links TRBV20-1 with TRBJ1-2; no definite D call. The V and J ends lost 6 bases and 0 bases respectively, with 11 bases between them. Germline CDR1 and CDR2: DFQATT and SNEGSKA (reference sequence). The CDR3 runs 13 residues. CDR3 sequence: CSAFAATNYGYTF. Here the CDR3 DNA reads TGCAGTGCCTTCGCAGCTACTAACTATGGCTACACCTTC.

This clonotype has at least ten counts. CDR3 in amino acids: CASSLGIDSSGNGYTF. The CDR3 DNA sequence: TGTGCCAGCAGCTTGGGAATCGACAGTTCAGGGAATGGCTACACCTTC. The chain carries TRBV7-9 and TRBJ1-2; D is perhaps TRBD1 (5 bases). The V and J ends lost 3 bases and 6 bases respectively, with 20 bases between them. CDR1 is SEHNR and CDR2 is FQNEAQ in the germline V gene (reference sequence). The CDR3 contains 16 residues.

This clonotype was counted between two and nine times. This chain connects TRBV28 to TRBJ1-1; 8 bases map to TRBD1. The junction had 6 bases not matched to a gene; V was cut back by 7 bases and J by 5 bases. Germline CDR1 is MDHEN and CDR2 is SYDVKM. CDR3 length: 13 residues. The CDR3 DNA follows: TGTGCCAGCATAGGGACAGGAGGGACTGAAGCTTTCTTT. It encodes CASIGTGGTEAFF.

The V gene is TRBV13, the J gene TRBJ2-6; D gene ambiguous. V lost 0 bases and J lost 10, with 4 bases in between. Per the germline V gene, CDR1 is PRHDT and CDR2 is FYEKMQ (reference sequence). The CDR3 runs to 12 residues. The CDR3 DNA is TGTGCCAGCAGCTTAGGCCGGAACGTCCTGACTTTC. This gives the protein CASSLGRNVLTF.

In this sample, this clonotype turned up many times. The V gene is TRBV20-1, the J gene TRBJ2-3, with 12 positions matching TRBD2. V lost 6 bases and J lost 2; bases outside the gene matches: 3. The CDR3 length is 14 residues. From germline, CDR1 is DFQATT and CDR2 SNEGSKA (reference sequence). The CDR3 loop reads CSARLAGATDTQYF. The CDR3, as DNA: TGCAGTGCGCGACTAGCGGGGGCCACAGATACGCAGTATTTT.

The chain links TRBV28 to TRBJ1-3; D remains unclear. Trimming took 4 bases from V and 0 from J, leaving 13 bases between them. This CDR3 has 16 residues. Germline CDR1 is MDHEN and CDR2 is SYDVKM. CDR3 sequence (DNA): TGTGCCAGCAGTTCCTTGGCGAGAATCTCTGGAAACACCATATATTTT. Amino acids: CASSSLARISGNTIYF.

CDR3 amino acids: CASTFATNEKLFF. CDR3 bases: TGCGCCAGCACATTTGCAACTAATGAAAAACTGTTTTTT. The chain employs TRBV10-2 and TRBJ1-4; D gene unclear. The CDR3 sequence is 13 residues long. Deletions cut 7 bases from V and 0 bases from J, with 6 bases between. Germline V lookup: CDR1 WSHSY, CDR2 SAAADI.